What follows describes a single T cell receptor (beta chain). This record belongs to a study of Ad26.COV2.S vaccination and SARS-CoV-2 variants. The treatment: 19 received Ad26.COV2.S at low or high dose, single or two shots; several received placebo; per-sample allocation not given. The samples were gathered on day 63 after the first injection of vaccine or placebo. Built on an Ad26 vector, the vaccine expressed Wuhan-strain SARS-CoV-2 spike. The method was immunoSEQ multiplex PCR; TCRdb's version includes in-frame clones alone and lacks a portion of them. This sample carries 300,000 to 400,000 clones, 70% to 90% of them seen once, and the ten largest clones take around 2.2%. The input for sequencing was peripheral blood, taken in a trial of Ad26.COV2.S vaccine versus placebo. This TCR was recovered from a person aged 18-65 years who received the Ad26.COV2.S COVID-19 vaccine or a placebo.

The CDR3 region is CASRAQGGVYGYTF. As DNA, the CDR3 is TGCGCCAGCAGAGCCCAGGGTGGCGTCTATGGCTACACCTTC. This chain uses TRBV5-1 with TRBJ1-2; TRBD1 might be the D (5 bases). The CDR3 length is 14 residues. V lost 5 bases and J lost 4, with 15 bases in between. Germline assignment: CDR1 SGHRS and CDR2 YFSETQ. The full variable domain, in which reference TRBV5-1 and TRBJ1-2 provide the parts outside the CDR3, is KAGVTQTPRYLIKTRGQQVTLSCSPISGHRSVSWYQQTPGQGLQFLFEYFSETQRNKGNFPGRFSGRQFSNSRSEMNVSTLELGDSALYLCASRAQGGVYGYTFGSGTRLTVV.